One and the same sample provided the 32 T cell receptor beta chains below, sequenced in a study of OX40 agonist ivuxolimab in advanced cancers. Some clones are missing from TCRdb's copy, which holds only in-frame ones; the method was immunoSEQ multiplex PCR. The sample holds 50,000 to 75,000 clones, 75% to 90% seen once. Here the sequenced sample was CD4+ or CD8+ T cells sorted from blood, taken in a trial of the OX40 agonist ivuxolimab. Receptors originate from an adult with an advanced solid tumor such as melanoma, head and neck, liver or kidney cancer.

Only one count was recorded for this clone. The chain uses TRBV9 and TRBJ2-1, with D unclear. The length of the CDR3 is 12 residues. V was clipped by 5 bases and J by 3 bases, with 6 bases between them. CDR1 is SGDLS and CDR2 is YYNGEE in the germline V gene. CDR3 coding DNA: TGTGCCAGCAGTGGTGACTACAATGAGCAGTTCTTC. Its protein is CASSGDYNEQFF.

CDR3 nucleotides: TGTGCCAGCAGCCTAACGCGCCATACAGGGGGCCGCTACACCTTC. Translation gives CASSLTRHTGGRYTF. The J gene is TRBJ1-2, the V gene TRBV7-6; 9 nucleotides line up with TRBD1. Germline trimming cut 5 bases from V and 9 bases from J; bases unmatched to any gene: 13. The CDR3 is 15 residues long. The germline V gene has CDR1 SGHVS and CDR2 FNYEAQ.

The DNA for the CDR3 is TGTGCCAGCAGCGTAGCTTTAGGGAGTACCACTGAAGCTTTCTTT. Protein sequence: CASSVALGSTTEAFF. V is TRBV9 and J is TRBJ1-1; D is uncertain. CDR1 SGDLS and CDR2 YYNGEE come from the germline V gene. Trimming removed 0 bases from V and 4 bases from J, with 13 bases in between. The CDR3 spans 15 residues.

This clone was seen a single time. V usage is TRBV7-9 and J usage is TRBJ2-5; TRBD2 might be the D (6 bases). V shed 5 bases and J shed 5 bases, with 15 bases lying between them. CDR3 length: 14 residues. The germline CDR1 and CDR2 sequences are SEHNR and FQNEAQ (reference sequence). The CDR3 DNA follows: TGTGCCAGCAGCGGCTCGGGCCGGGGGGAGACCCAGTACTTC. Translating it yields CASSGSGRGETQYF.

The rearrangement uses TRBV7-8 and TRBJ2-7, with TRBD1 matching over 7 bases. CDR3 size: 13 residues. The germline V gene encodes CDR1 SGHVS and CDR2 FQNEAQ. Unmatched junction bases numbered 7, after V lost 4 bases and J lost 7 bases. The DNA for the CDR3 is TGTGCCAGCAGCTCAAACCGGGACAGAGAGCAGTACTTC. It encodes CASSSNRDREQYF.

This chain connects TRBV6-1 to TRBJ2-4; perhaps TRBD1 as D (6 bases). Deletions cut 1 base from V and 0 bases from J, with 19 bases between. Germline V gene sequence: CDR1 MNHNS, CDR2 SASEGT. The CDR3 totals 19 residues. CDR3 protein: CASSEEGQGNSLAKNIQYF. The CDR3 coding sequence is TGTGCCAGCAGTGAAGAGGGGCAGGGGAACTCTCTAGCCAAAAACATTCAGTACTTC.

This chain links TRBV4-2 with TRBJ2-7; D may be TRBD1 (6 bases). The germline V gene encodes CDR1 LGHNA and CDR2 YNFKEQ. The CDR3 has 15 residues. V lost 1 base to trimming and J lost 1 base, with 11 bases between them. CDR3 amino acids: CASSQGQERSYEQYF. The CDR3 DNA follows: TGTGCCAGCAGCCAAGGACAGGAGAGGTCCTACGAGCAGTACTTC.

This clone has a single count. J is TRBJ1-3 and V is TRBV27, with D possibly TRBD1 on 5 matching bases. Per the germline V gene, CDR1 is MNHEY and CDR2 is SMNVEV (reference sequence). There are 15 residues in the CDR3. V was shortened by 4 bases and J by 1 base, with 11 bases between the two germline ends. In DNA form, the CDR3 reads TGTGCCAGCAGTTCCCGACAGAGATCTGGAAACACCATATATTTT. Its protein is CASSSRQRSGNTIYF.

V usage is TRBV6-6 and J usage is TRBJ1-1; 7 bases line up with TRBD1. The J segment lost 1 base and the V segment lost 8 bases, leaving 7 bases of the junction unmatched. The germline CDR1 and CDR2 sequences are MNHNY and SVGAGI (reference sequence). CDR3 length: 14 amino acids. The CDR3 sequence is CASRPDRANTEAFF. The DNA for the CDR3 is TGTGCCAGCCGCCCCGACAGGGCGAACACTGAAGCTTTCTTT.

CDR3 sequence: CASSEWVKLFF. In DNA, the CDR3 is TGTGCCAGCAGTGAGTGGGTAAAACTGTTTTTT. The chain links TRBV6-1 to TRBJ1-4; D unresolved. Trimming left V 3 bases short and J 10 bases short, with 6 bases between. CDR1 and CDR2 from the germline V gene are MNHNS and SASEGT. The CDR3 consists of 11 residues.

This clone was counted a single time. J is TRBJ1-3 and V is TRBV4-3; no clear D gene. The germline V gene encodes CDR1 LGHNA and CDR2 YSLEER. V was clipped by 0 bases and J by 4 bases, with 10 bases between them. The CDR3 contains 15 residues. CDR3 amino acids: CASSQEPAAGNTIYF. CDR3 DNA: TGCGCCAGCAGCCAAGAGCCGGCAGCGGGAAACACCATATATTTT.

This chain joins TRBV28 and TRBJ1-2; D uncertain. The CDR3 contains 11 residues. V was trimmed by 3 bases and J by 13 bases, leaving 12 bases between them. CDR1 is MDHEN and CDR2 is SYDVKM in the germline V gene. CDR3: CASSFSSAPTF. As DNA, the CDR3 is TGTGCCAGCAGTTTTTCCTCTGCGCCCACCTTC.

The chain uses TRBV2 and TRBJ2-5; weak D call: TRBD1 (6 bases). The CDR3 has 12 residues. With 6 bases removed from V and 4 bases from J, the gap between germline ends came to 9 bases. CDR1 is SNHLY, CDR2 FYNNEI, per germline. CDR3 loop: CASRLGGETQYF. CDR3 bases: TGTGCCAGCAGGCTAGGGGGAGAGACCCAGTACTTC. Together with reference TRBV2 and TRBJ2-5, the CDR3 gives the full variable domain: EPEVTQTPSHQVTQMGQEVILRCVPISNHLYFYWYRQILGQKVEFLVSFYNNEISEKSEIFDDQFSVERPDGSNFTLKIRSTKLEDSAMYFCASRLGGETQYFGPGTRLLVL.

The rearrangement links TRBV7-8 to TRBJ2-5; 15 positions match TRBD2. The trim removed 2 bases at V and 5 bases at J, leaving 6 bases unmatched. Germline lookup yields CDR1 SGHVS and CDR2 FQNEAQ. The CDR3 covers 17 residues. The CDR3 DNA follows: TGTGCCAGCAGCTTAATTTGGGGACTAGCGGGGGGTGAGACCCAGTACTTC. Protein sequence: CASSLIWGLAGGETQYF.

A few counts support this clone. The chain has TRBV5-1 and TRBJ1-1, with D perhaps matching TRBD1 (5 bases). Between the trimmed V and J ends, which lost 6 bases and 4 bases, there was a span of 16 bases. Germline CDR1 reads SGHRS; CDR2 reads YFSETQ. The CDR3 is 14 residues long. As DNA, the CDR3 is TGCGCCAGCAACTCCGACAGCCTTAGCACTGAAGCTTTCTTT. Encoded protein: CASNSDSLSTEAFF.

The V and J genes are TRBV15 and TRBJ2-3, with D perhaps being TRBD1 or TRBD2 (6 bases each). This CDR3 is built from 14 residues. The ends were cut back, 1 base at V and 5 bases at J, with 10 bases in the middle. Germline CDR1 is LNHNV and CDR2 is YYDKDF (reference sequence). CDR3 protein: CATSRAGAGDTQYF. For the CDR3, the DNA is TGTGCCACCAGCAGAGCGGGGGCTGGAGATACGCAGTATTTT.

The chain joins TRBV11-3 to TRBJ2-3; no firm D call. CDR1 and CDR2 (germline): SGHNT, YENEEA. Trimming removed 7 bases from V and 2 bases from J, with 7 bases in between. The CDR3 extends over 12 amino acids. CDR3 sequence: CASTPNTDTQYF. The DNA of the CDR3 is TGTGCCAGCACACCAAACACAGATACGCAGTATTTT.

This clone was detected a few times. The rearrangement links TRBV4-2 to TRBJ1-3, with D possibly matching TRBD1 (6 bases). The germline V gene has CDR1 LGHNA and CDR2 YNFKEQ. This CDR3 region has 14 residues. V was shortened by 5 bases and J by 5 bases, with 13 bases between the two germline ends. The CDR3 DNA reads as TGTGCCAGCAGCGCACAGGGTCTCAGAAACACCATATATTTT. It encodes CASSAQGLRNTIYF.

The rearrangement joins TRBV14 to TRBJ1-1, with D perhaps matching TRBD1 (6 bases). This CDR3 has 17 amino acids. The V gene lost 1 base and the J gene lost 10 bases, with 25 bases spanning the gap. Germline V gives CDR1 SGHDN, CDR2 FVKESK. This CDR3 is CASSQGWSGVIARRAFF. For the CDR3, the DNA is TGTGCCAGCAGCCAAGGGTGGTCAGGGGTTATAGCAAGAAGAGCTTTCTTT. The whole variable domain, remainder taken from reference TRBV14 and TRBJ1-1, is EAGVTQFPSHSVIEKGQTVTLRCDPISGHDNLYWYRRVMGKEIKFLLHFVKESKQDESGMPNNRFLAERTGGTYSTLKVQPAELEDSGVYFCASSQGWSGVIARRAFFGQGTRLTVV.

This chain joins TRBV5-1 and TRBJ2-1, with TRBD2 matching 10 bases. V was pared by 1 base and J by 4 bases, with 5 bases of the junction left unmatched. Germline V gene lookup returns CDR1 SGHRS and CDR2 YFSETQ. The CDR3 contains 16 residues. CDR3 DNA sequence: TGCGCCAGCAGCTTGTATGTGACTAGCGGGTACAATGAGCAGTTCTTC. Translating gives CASSLYVTSGYNEQFF. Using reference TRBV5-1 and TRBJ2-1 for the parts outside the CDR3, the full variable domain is KAGVTQTPRYLIKTRGQQVTLSCSPISGHRSVSWYQQTPGQGLQFLFEYFSETQRNKGNFPGRFSGRQFSNSRSEMNVSTLELGDSALYLCASSLYVTSGYNEQFFGPGTRLTVL.

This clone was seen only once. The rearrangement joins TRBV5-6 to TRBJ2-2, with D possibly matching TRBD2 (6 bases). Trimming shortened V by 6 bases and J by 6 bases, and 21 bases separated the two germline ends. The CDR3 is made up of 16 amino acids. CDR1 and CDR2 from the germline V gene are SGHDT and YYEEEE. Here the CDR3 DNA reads TGTGCCAGCACCAAATGGGGGGTACTTCCCGCCGGGGAGCTGTTTTTT. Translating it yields CASTKWGVLPAGELFF.

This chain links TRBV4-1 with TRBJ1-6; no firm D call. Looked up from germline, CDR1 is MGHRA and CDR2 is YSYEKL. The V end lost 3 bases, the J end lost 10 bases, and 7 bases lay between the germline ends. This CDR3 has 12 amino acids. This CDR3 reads CASSQLESPLHF. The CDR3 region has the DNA TGCGCCAGCAGCCAGCTGGAGTCACCCCTCCACTTT.

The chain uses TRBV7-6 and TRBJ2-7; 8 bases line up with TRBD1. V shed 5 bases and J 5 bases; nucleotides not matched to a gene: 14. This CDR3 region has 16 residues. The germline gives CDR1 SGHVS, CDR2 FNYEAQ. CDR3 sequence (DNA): TGTGCCAGCAGCCCCCGGGCGGTGACAGGGGTAAACGAGCAGTACTTC. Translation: CASSPRAVTGVNEQYF.

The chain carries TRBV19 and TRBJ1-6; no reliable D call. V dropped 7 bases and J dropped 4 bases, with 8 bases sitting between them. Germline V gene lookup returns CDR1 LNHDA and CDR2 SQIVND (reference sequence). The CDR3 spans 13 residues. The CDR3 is CASTGRYNSPLHF. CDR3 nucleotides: TGTGCCAGTACCGGACGGTATAATTCACCCCTCCACTTT. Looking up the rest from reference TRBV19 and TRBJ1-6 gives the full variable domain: DGGITQSPKYLFRKEGQNVTLSCEQNLNHDAMYWYRQDPGQGLRLIYYSQIVNDFQKGDIAEGYSVSREKKESFPLTVTSAQKNPTAFYLCASTGRYNSPLHFGNGTRLTVT.

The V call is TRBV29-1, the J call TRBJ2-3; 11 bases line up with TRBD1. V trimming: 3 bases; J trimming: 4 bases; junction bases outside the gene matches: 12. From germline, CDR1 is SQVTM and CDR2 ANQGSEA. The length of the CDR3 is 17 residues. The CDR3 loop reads CSVESIQGQGDADTQYF. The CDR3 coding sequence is TGCAGCGTTGAGTCAATCCAGGGACAGGGGGACGCAGATACGCAGTATTTT.

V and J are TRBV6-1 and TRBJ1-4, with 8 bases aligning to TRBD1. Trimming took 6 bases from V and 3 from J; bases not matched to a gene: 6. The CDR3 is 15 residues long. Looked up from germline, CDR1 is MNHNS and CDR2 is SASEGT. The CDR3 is CASSRGQWSNEKLFF. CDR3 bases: TGTGCCAGCAGCAGGGGGCAGTGGTCTAATGAAAAACTGTTTTTT.

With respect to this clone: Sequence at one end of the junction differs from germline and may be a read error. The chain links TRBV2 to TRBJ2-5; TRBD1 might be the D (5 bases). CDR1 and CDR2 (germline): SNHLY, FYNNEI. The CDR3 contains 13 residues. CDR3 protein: CAGSTGRSKTQYF. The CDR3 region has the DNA TGTGCCGGCAGTACAGGCAGGAGTAAGACCCAGTACTTC.

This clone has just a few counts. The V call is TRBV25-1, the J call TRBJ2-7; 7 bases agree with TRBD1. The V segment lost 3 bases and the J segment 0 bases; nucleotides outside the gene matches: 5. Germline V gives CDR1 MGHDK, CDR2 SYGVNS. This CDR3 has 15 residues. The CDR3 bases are TGTGCCAGCAGTGATACAGGGGCAGACTCCTACGAGCAGTACTTC. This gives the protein CASSDTGADSYEQYF.

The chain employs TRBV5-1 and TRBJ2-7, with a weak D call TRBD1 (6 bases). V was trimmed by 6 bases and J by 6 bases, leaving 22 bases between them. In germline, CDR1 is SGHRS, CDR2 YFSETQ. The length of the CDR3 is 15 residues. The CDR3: CASTPRGTQSSEQYF. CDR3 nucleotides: TGCGCCAGCACTCCTAGGGGGACACAAAGTTCCGAGCAGTACTTC. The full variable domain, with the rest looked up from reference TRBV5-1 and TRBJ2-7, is KAGVTQTPRYLIKTRGQQVTLSCSPISGHRSVSWYQQTPGQGLQFLFEYFSETQRNKGNFPGRFSGRQFSNSRSEMNVSTLELGDSALYLCASTPRGTQSSEQYFGPGTRLTVT.

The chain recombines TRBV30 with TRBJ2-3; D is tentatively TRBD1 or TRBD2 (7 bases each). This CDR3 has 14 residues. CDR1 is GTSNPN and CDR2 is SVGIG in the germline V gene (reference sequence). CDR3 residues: CAKRGLAGTDTQYF. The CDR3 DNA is TGTGCAAAGAGGGGGCTAGCGGGCACAGATACGCAGTATTTT.

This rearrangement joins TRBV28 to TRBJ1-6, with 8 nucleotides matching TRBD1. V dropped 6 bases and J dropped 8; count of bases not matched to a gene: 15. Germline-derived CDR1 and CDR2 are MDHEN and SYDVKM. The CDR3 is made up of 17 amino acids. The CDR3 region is CASSPGQVVVYDSPLHF. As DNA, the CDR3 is TGTGCCAGCAGCCCGGGACAGGTGGTCGTGTACGATTCACCCCTCCACTTT.

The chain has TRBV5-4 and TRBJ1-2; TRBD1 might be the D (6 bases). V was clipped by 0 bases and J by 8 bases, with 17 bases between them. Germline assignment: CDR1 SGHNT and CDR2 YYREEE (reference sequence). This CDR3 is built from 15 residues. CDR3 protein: CASSLEDSPFDGYTF. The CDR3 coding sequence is TGTGCCAGCAGCTTGGAGGACAGCCCCTTCGACGGCTACACCTTC.